One and the same sample provided the 7 T cell receptor beta chains below, sequenced in a study of regulatory T cells in long-lasting Graves disease. The time point is: newly diagnosed GD, antithyroid drugs for less than 3 months. PBMCs were the source of the RNA used for TCR sequencing. Assembly of TCR beta libraries relied on iRepertoire HTBI primers together with Arm-PCR of CDR3 regions. TCRdb fed the multiplex PCR reads into MiXCR, producing one record per CDR3 protein. The repertoire consists of just over 600,000 distinct CDR3 sequences, with around 15% occurring once and the leading ten covering 15% to 20%. These data are also associated with another study on T cells in Graves' hyperthyroidism and ophthalmopathy.

This material consisted of peripheral blood mononuclear cells (PBMCs), taken at new diagnosis, from a patient treated with antithyroid drugs. These receptors all stem from a woman younger than 45 with Graves disease.

This clonotype appeared many times. CDR3 sequence (DNA): TGTGCCACCTCGGGACAGGGGAGAAATGAGCAGTTCTTC. It encodes CATSGQGRNEQFF. The chain carries TRBV12-3 or TRBV12-4 and TRBJ2-1, with TRBD1 identical over 10 bases. V gave up 10 bases and J gave up 7 bases; unmatched junction bases: 7. The CDR3 has 13 residues.

This clonotype was detected many times. The chain couples TRBV6-1 to TRBJ2-7; D remains unclear. The V end was cut by 2 bases, the J end by 0 bases, with 8 bases between. Germline V CDR1 and CDR2: MNHNS, SASEGT. CDR3 size: 14 residues. CDR3 protein: CASSEFGPSYEQYF. As DNA, the CDR3 is TGTGCCAGCAGTGAATTTGGCCCCTCCTACGAGCAGTACTTC.

This chain links TRBV5-1 with TRBJ2-7; the D is unclear. The CDR3 totals 16 residues. The germline gives CDR1 SGHRS, CDR2 YFSETQ. Trimming left V 5 bases short and J 1 base short, with 19 bases between. CDR3 sequence (DNA): TGCGCCAGCAGGAGTAGTTTCTTTTCCGGGTCCTACGAGCAGTACTTC. This encodes CASRSSFFSGSYEQYF. Full variable domain (remainder filled in from reference TRBV5-1 and TRBJ2-7): KAGVTQTPRYLIKTRGQQVTLSCSPISGHRSVSWYQQTPGQGLQFLFEYFSETQRNKGNFPGRFSGRQFSNSRSEMNVSTLELGDSALYLCASRSSFFSGSYEQYFGPGTRLTVT.

The gene calls are TRBV3-1 and TRBJ2-3, with D unresolved. Looked up from germline, CDR1 is LGHDT and CDR2 is YNNKEL (reference sequence). The length of the CDR3 is 16 residues. V lost 2 bases and J lost 6, with 18 bases in between. DNA of the CDR3: TGTGCCAGCAGCCAAACGAAGGCGACAAAGATTGATACGCAGTATTTT. It codes for CASSQTKATKIDTQYF.

This clonotype was counted between two and nine times. V is TRBV6-1 and J is TRBJ2-1; D is possibly TRBD1 or TRBD2 (6 bases each). Trimming pared 7 bases from V and 5 bases from J, leaving 21 bases between. Germline V gives CDR1 MNHNS, CDR2 SASEGT. The CDR3 has 16 amino acids. The DNA of the CDR3 is TGTGCCAGCATTCCACGGACCGGGGGCTACCACAATGAGCAGTTCTTC. It encodes CASIPRTGGYHNEQFF.

This clonotype was observed a handful of times. J is TRBJ2-4 and V is TRBV27; D gene unclear. Trimming stripped 9 bases from V and 8 bases from J, with 11 bases between. The germline CDR1 and CDR2 sequences are MNHEY and SMNVEV (reference sequence). CDR3 length: 11 amino acids. CDR3 DNA sequence: TGTGCCAGTATCAGTGGGGACATTCAGTACTTC. Its protein product is CASISGDIQYF.

The chain is built from TRBV18 and TRBJ2-1; D remains ambiguous. The V gene's germline CDR1 is KGHSH and CDR2 LQKENI. Trimming removed 5 bases at V and 6 bases at J, with 8 bases between. The CDR3 loop spans 12 amino acids. CDR3 sequence (DNA): TGTGCCAGCTCAGAAGCTACCAATGAGCAGTTCTTC. It encodes CASSEATNEQFF.